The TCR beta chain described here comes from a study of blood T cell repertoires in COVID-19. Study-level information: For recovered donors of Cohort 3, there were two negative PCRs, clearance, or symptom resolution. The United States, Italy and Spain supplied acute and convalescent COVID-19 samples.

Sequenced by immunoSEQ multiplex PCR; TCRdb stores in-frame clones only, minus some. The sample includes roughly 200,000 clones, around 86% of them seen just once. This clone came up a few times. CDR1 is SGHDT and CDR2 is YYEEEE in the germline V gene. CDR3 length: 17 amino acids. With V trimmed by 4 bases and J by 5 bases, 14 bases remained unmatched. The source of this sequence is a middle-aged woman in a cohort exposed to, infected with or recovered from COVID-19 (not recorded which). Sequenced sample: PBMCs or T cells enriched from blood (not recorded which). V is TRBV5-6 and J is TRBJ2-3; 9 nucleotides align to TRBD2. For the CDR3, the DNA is TGTGCCAGCAGCCCCCCGAGGGCGGGGGGGCCGCTAGATACGCAGTATTTT. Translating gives CASSPPRAGGPLDTQYF.